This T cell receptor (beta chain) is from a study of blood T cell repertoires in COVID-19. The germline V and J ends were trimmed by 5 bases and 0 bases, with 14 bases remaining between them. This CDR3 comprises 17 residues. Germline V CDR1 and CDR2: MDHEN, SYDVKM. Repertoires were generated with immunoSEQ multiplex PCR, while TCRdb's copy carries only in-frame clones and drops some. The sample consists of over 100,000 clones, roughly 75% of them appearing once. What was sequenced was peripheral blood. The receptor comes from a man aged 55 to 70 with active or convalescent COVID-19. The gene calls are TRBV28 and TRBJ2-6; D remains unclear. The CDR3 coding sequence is TGTGCCAGCAGTCTCCGGGTTGGAAGCTCTGGGGCCAACGTCCTGACTTTC. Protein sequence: CASSLRVGSSGANVLTF.